Listed here are 28 T cell receptor beta chains from one sample, sequenced in a study of cytomegalovirus exposure and HLA in healthy donors. With 60 Vbeta and 13 Jbeta primers, the PCR was carried out. The protocol was immunoSEQ multiplex PCR, while the TCRdb copy is restricted to in-frame clones and leaves out a portion. The profile shows fewer than 200,000 clones, roughly 80% of them singletons. The sequencing sample was made of PBMCs. The origin of the receptors is a man aged 35 to 55 in good health and CMV-seronegative.

As concerns this clone: Its ends do not fully match the called genes, so a read error is possible. DNA of the CDR3: TGTGCTAGCAGACCCGGGGTCAGCGCGAACACCGGGGAGCTGTTTTTT. Protein: CASRPGVSANTGELFF. The chain is built from TRBV7-7 and TRBJ2-2; D is possibly TRBD2 (5 bases). The CDR3 totals 16 residues. CDR1 and CDR2 (germline): SSHAT, FNYEAQ (reference sequence).

This clone was observed a handful of times. The CDR3 DNA is TGTGCCAGCAGTGAAGACGGTAACTATGGCTACACCTTC. The encoded protein is CASSEDGNYGYTF. This chain joins TRBV2 and TRBJ1-2; D ambiguous. The length of the CDR3 is 13 residues. V was pared by 1 base and J by 1 base, with 4 bases between. Germline values: CDR1 SNHLY, CDR2 FYNNEI.

CDR3 DNA sequence: TGTGCCTGGACAGGGGGTGGGGCCAACGTCCTGACTTTC. This translates into CAWTGGGANVLTF. The chain has TRBV30 and TRBJ2-6; TRBD1 aligns across 7 bases. The germline gives CDR1 GTSNPN, CDR2 SVGIG (reference sequence). CDR3 length: 13 amino acids. After removal of 4 bases from V and 3 bases from J, the junction contained 0 bases not matched to a gene.

The rearrangement joins TRBV30 to TRBJ2-7; TRBD1 matches at 10 bases. Germline CDR1 reads GTSNPN; CDR2 reads SVGIG (reference sequence). V shed 3 bases, J shed 4 bases, and the junction held 6 bases outside the gene matches. This CDR3 comprises 14 residues. The CDR3 region has the DNA TGTGCCTGGAGGGGACAGGGGTCATCATACGAGCAGTACTTC. Translated, it gives CAWRGQGSSYEQYF.

This clone was counted only a few times. This sequence joins TRBV5-6 and TRBJ2-7; TRBD1 matches at 10 bases. CDR1 and CDR2 (germline): SGHDT, YYEEEE. V was pared by 3 bases and J by 4 bases, with 16 bases of the junction left unmatched. This CDR3 spans 18 amino acids. Here the CDR3 DNA reads TGTGCCAGCAGCTGGACCGGGACAGGGGAAGGGGTTCCTTACGAGCAGTACTTC. Translated: CASSWTGTGEGVPYEQYF.

The V call is TRBV10-3, the J call TRBJ2-2; possible D gene TRBD2, 6 bases. The CDR3 totals 14 residues. The V gene's germline CDR1 is ENHRY and CDR2 SYGVKD. V was clipped by 6 bases and J by 0 bases, with 8 bases between them. The CDR3 sequence is CAISGLTNTGELFF. For the CDR3, the DNA is TGTGCCATCAGCGGACTAACGAACACCGGGGAGCTGTTTTTT.

The genes are TRBV19 and TRBJ1-5; 10 bases agree with TRBD1. V shed 5 bases, J shed 6 bases, and the junction held 7 bases outside the gene matches. The CDR3 consists of 15 residues. Germline V gene sequence: CDR1 LNHDA, CDR2 SQIVND (reference sequence). The CDR3 reads CASSPDDRGLQPQHF. The CDR3 nucleotides read TGTGCCAGTAGTCCTGATGACAGGGGGCTTCAGCCCCAGCATTTT.

V is TRBV27 and J is TRBJ1-1; TRBD1 might be the D (5 bases). The CDR3 extends over 14 amino acids. From germline, CDR1 is MNHEY and CDR2 SMNVEV (reference sequence). With 2 bases removed from V and 2 bases from J, the gap between germline ends came to 9 bases. The CDR3 is CASSLGQGNTEAFF. The CDR3 coding sequence is TGTGCCAGCAGTTTAGGGCAGGGTAACACTGAAGCTTTCTTT.

V and J are TRBV12-5 and TRBJ2-5; a possible D gene is TRBD2 (7 bases). CDR3 length equals 14 residues. Germline CDR1 and CDR2: LGHNT and FRNRAP. The germline V and J ends were trimmed by 0 bases and 5 bases, with 10 bases remaining between them. The CDR3 DNA reads as TGTGCTAGTGGTTTGGTACGGGGGGCGGAGACCCAGTACTTC. The encoded protein is CASGLVRGAETQYF.

The chain has TRBV18 and TRBJ2-2; D not resolved. CDR1 and CDR2 (germline): KGHSH, LQKENI. V lost 2 bases and J lost 8, with 9 bases in between. The CDR3 is made up of 13 amino acids. The DNA for the CDR3 is TGTGCCAGCTCACCAACAAATCCTGGGGAGCTGTTTTTT. Encoded protein: CASSPTNPGELFF.

Regarding this clone: The sample contains more than one DNA sequence encoding this CDR3. The rearrangement uses TRBV18 and TRBJ1-1; the match to TRBD1 covers 8 bases. Germline lookup yields CDR1 KGHSH and CDR2 LQKENI. There are 12 residues in the CDR3. Trimming took 1 base from V and 8 from J; bases not matched to a gene: 0. CDR3: CASSPRTGEAFF. CDR3 nucleotide sequence: TGTGCCAGCTCACCACGGACAGGGGAAGCTTTCTTT.

V and J are TRBV12-5 and TRBJ1-1; 8 bases fit TRBD1. The CDR3 length is 18 residues. Germline assignment: CDR1 LGHNT and CDR2 FRNRAP. V lost 4 bases to trimming and J lost 2 bases; unmatched junction nucleotides: 15. Here the CDR3 DNA reads TGTGCTAGTGGTTGGACAGGGTGGTCCACTCTTGACAACACTGAAGCTTTCTTT. It translates to CASGWTGWSTLDNTEAFF.

The chain recombines TRBV30 with TRBJ1-2; unclear D gene. The CDR3 is 13 residues long. Germline lookup yields CDR1 GTSNPN and CDR2 SVGIG (reference sequence). Trimming shortened V by 0 bases and J by 3 bases, and 8 bases separated the two germline ends. CDR3: CAWSVLTDYGYTF. As DNA, the CDR3 is TGTGCCTGGAGTGTACTGACTGACTATGGCTACACCTTC.

The rearrangement uses TRBV10-1 and TRBJ1-4, with D possibly being TRBD1 (6 bases). Trimming pared 9 bases from V and 8 bases from J, leaving 25 bases between. This CDR3 is 16 amino acids long. Germline CDR1 reads WNHNN; CDR2 reads SYGVQD (reference sequence). CDR3 region: CARRADSANPVEKLFF. The CDR3 nucleotides read TGCGCCAGGAGGGCGGACAGCGCCAACCCCGTCGAAAAACTGTTTTTT.

The rearrangement joins TRBV4-1 to TRBJ1-1; D gene uncertain. Between the trimmed V and J ends, which lost 2 bases and 11 bases, there was a span of 9 bases. The CDR3 runs 11 residues. Germline V gives CDR1 MGHRA, CDR2 YSYEKL. CDR3 loop: CASSQFNRAFF. The CDR3 DNA reads TGCGCCAGCAGCCAATTCAATCGGGCTTTCTTT.

This clone occurred once. The CDR3 sequence: CASSRQGSTDTQYF. The CDR3 DNA reads TGTGCCAGCAGCCGACAGGGTAGCACAGATACGCAGTATTTT. The rearrangement links TRBV27 to TRBJ2-3; 7 positions agree with TRBD1. The V segment lost 6 bases and the J segment 0 bases; nucleotides outside the gene matches: 3. Germline V CDR1 and CDR2: MNHEY, SMNVEV (reference sequence). This CDR3 comprises 14 residues.

The chain employs TRBV7-9 and TRBJ2-3; TRBD1 agrees at 7 bases. J lost 4 bases, V lost 5 bases, and 3 bases had no gene match. Germline values: CDR1 SEHNR, CDR2 FQNEAQ (reference sequence). The CDR3 is made up of 13 amino acids. Here the CDR3 reads CASSPTGADTQYF. The CDR3 coding sequence is TGTGCCAGCAGCCCCACAGGGGCAGATACGCAGTATTTT. Full variable domain (missing parts from reference TRBV7-9 and TRBJ2-3): DTGVSQNPRHKITKRGQNVTFRCDPISEHNRLYWYRQTLGQGPEFLTYFQNEAQLEKSRLLSDRFSAERPKGSFSTLEIQRTEQGDSAMYLCASSPTGADTQYFGPGTRLTVL.

This rearrangement joins TRBV7-9 to TRBJ2-5; no definite D call. CDR3 length: 14 residues. The ends were cut back, 5 bases at V and 1 base at J, with 11 bases in the middle. Germline V gene sequence: CDR1 SEHNR, CDR2 FQNEAQ (reference sequence). The CDR3 nucleotides read TGTGCCAGCAGCCCATCAGAGCGCCAAGAGACCCAGTACTTC. Protein: CASSPSERQETQYF. The variable domain in full, with the rest retrieved from reference TRBV7-9 and TRBJ2-5, is DTGVSQNPRHKITKRGQNVTFRCDPISEHNRLYWYRQTLGQGPEFLTYFQNEAQLEKSRLLSDRFSAERPKGSFSTLEIQRTEQGDSAMYLCASSPSERQETQYFGPGTRLLVL.

The CDR3 is CASSLGRGGETQYF. CDR3 bases: TGTGCCAGCAGCTTAGGTCGGGGTGGCGAGACCCAGTACTTC. The chain links TRBV7-2 to TRBJ2-5; tentative D call: TRBD2 (5 bases). Trimming took off 1 base at V and 5 bases at J, with 11 bases between the two ends. Germline V gives CDR1 SGHTA, CDR2 FQGNSA. This CDR3 comprises 14 residues.

This rearrangement joins TRBV6-5 to TRBJ2-7, with D maybe TRBD2 (6 bases). The CDR3 spans 15 residues. The V and J ends lost 0 bases and 4 bases respectively, with 13 bases between them. The germline gives CDR1 MNHEY, CDR2 SVGAGI. The DNA for the CDR3 is TGTGCCAGCAGTTACTCCGGGAGAGTCTATTACGAGCAGTACTTC. It is translated as CASSYSGRVYYEQYF.

As DNA, the CDR3 is TGCGCCAGCAGCCGACTAGCCGGGGAATACGAGCAGTACTTC. It translates to CASSRLAGEYEQYF. V usage is TRBV4-3 and J usage is TRBJ2-7, with 7 bases fitting TRBD2. The CDR3 is made up of 14 amino acids. The J segment lost 4 bases and the V segment lost 4 bases, leaving 7 bases of the junction unmatched. CDR1 is LGHNA, CDR2 YSLEER, per germline.

The chain couples TRBV29-1 to TRBJ1-1, with no clear D. V dropped 4 bases and J dropped 0 bases, with 12 bases sitting between them. The CDR3 length is 14 residues. The germline V gene encodes CDR1 SQVTM and CDR2 ANQGSEA. The CDR3: CSVALTVMNTEAFF. The CDR3, as DNA: TGCAGCGTTGCCCTTACAGTGATGAACACTGAAGCTTTCTTT.

The genes are TRBV7-3 and TRBJ2-7, with 8 bases aligning to TRBD2. The germline CDR1 and CDR2 sequences are SGHTA and FQGTGA. After removal of 5 bases from V and 2 bases from J, the junction contained 8 bases not matched to a gene. The CDR3 contains 15 residues. The CDR3 nucleotides read TGTGCCAGCAGCATCTACGGGGGGGCAGCCTACGAGCAGTACTTC. Protein: CASSIYGGAAYEQYF.

This clone was observed a handful of times. J is TRBJ2-7 and V is TRBV2; 7 bases are shared with TRBD1. The germline V gene has CDR1 SNHLY and CDR2 FYNNEI. J gave up 0 bases and V 6 bases, and 2 bases lay outside the gene matches. This CDR3 contains 13 residues. The CDR3 DNA reads TGTGCCAGCAGCACAGGGGCCTCCTACGAGCAGTACTTC. Its protein is CASSTGASYEQYF.

The rearrangement links TRBV11-2 to TRBJ1-2; a weak D match, TRBD1 (6 bases). Trimming took 3 bases from V and 4 from J, leaving 12 bases between them. This CDR3 has 14 amino acids. CDR1 and CDR2 from the germline V gene are SGHAT and FQNNGV. The DNA of the CDR3 is TGTGCCAGCAGCTTCCCAGGGGCCTTCTATGGCTACACCTTC. Protein product: CASSFPGAFYGYTF.

The chain uses TRBV9 and TRBJ1-6; maybe TRBD1 (5 bases). CDR3 length: 14 amino acids. Germline CDR1 reads SGDLS; CDR2 reads YYNGEE. V lost 0 bases to trimming and J lost 8 bases, with 9 bases between them. The CDR3 spells CASSVEGRDSPLHF. CDR3 nucleotide sequence: TGTGCCAGCAGCGTAGAGGGGAGGGATTCACCCCTCCACTTT.

This clone has a single count. V usage is TRBV9 and J usage is TRBJ1-3; D unclear. This CDR3 spans 17 amino acids. V lost 0 bases, J lost 4 bases, and 17 bases lay in between. CDR1 SGDLS and CDR2 YYNGEE come from the germline V gene. Written as DNA, the CDR3 is TGTGCCAGCAGCGTAGCGAGCCTCGGAGGGTCAGGAAACACCATATATTTT. Its translation is CASSVASLGGSGNTIYF.

In the case of this clone: This sample also contains other DNA sequences that code for the same CDR3. The chain employs TRBV12-2 and TRBJ2-5; the table names TRBD1, a call not compared with the DNA. TRBV12-2 is shown as a pseudogene. This CDR3 spans 14 amino acids. The CDR3 here is CASRHQDREETQYF. The DNA for the CDR3 is TGTGCAAGTCGCCACCAAGACAGGGAAGAGACCCAGTACTTC.